This TCR beta chain was recovered during a study of shared clonotypes between healthy human individuals. Of note for this clone: Its antigen is not identified.

Recent acute infections and vaccinations were absent in the healthy HIV-negative adult donors. Every contributor of samples was a Caucasian grown-up residing in Nashville, Tennessee. Libraries were prepared by immunoSEQ multiplex PCR; TCRdb keeps only in-frame clonotypes and omits some of them. The repertoire holds 2 million to 2.5 million clones, with roughly 93% as singletons. CDR1 and CDR2 from the germline V gene are LNHDA and SQIVND (reference sequence). The germline V and J ends were trimmed by 6 bases and 0 bases, with 15 bases remaining between them. The CDR3 is 15 residues long. Findings of the study overall: All-four-donor shared clonotypes had higher generation probabilities than non-shared clonotypes did.

This chain links TRBV19 with TRBJ2-7; D might be TRBD1 (6 bases). What was sequenced was naive CD4+ T cells from PBMCs. Stated subset: CD45RA+ positively selected. The sequence came from a man between 18 and 29 years old in good health. Some clones in this sample may be carry-over from other donors' samples. Written as DNA, the CDR3 is TGTGCCAGTAGACCGGGACACGCGTTCTCCTACGAGCAGTACTTC. Protein: CASRPGHAFSYEQYF.